Listed here are 9 T cell receptor beta chains from one sample, sequenced in a study of read filtering for tumor transcriptome and immune sequencing. Molecular barcoded adaptors covering alpha/delta and beta/gamma chains were used on approximately 400 ng RNA. From the reads, TCRdb called clonotypes with MiXCR, one entry per CDR3 protein. The repertoire holds tens of thousands of distinct CDR3 sequences, with 11% to 15% as singletons. Sequenced: a population of CD138-negative cells sorted from bone marrow. The receptors here all came from a donor aged 40 or older with multiple myeloma.

This clonotype was counted ten times or more. The chain uses TRBV7-9 and TRBJ1-5; D call uncertain. The length of the CDR3 is 14 residues. CDR1 and CDR2 (germline): SEHNR, FQNEAQ (reference sequence). Trimming cost V 2 bases and J 0 bases, with 5 bases left between them. The CDR3 loop is CASSLSYSNQPQHF. The CDR3 nucleotides are TGTGCCAGCAGCTTATCCTATAGCAATCAGCCCCAGCATTTT.

The rearrangement links TRBV30 to TRBJ2-1, with TRBD2 identical over 14 bases. Germline trimming cut 5 bases from V and 4 bases from J; bases unmatched to any gene: 4. The CDR3 spans 15 residues. Germline loops: CDR1 GTSNPN, CDR2 SVGIG (reference sequence). CDR3 residues: CAWVRTSGRYNEQFF. CDR3 DNA: TGTGCCTGGGTCAGGACTAGCGGGAGGTACAATGAGCAGTTCTTC.

This clonotype was counted a few times. The chain employs TRBV29-1 and TRBJ1-3, with unresolved D. CDR1 is SQVTM, CDR2 ANQGSEA, per germline. This CDR3 spans 11 amino acids. Between the trimmed V and J ends, which lost 1 base and 4 bases, there was a span of 2 bases. The CDR3 region has the DNA TGCAGCGTTGAAGTCGGAAACACCATATATTTT. Protein sequence: CSVEVGNTIYF.

Comment on this clonotype: This may stem from a read error, because a much larger clone lies one nucleotide away. V and J are TRBV5-1 and TRBJ1-1; D unresolved. The CDR3 runs 11 residues. With 6 bases removed from V and 7 bases from J, the gap between germline ends came to 10 bases. The germline CDR1 and CDR2 sequences are SGHRS and YFSETQ. The CDR3 nucleotides are TGCGCCAGCAACGGAGGATTTGAAGCTTTCTTT. It codes for CASNGGFEAFF.

This clonotype appeared many times. V gene TRBV5-1 combines with J gene TRBJ2-7; possible D gene TRBD1, 5 bases. CDR3 length: 15 residues. Germline loops: CDR1 SGHRS, CDR2 YFSETQ. V dropped 0 bases and J dropped 6 bases, with 16 bases sitting between them. CDR3 bases: TGCGCCAGCAGCTTGGTTTCTGGTCAGGGTGCCGAGCAGTACTTC. Translated, it gives CASSLVSGQGAEQYF.

This rearrangement joins TRBV6-2 or TRBV6-3 to TRBJ2-5; 8 bases agree with TRBD2. With V trimmed by 6 bases and J by 2 bases, 5 bases remained unmatched. CDR1 and CDR2 from the germline V gene are MNHEY and SVGEGT. The CDR3 is 14 residues long. The CDR3 sequence: CASRLAGTQETQYF. The CDR3 DNA follows: TGTGCCAGCAGGTTAGCGGGGACACAAGAGACCCAGTACTTC.

This clonotype was seen at least ten times. The chain joins TRBV12-3 or TRBV12-4 to TRBJ2-1; D is unresolved. The CDR3 has 14 residues. The V and J ends lost 3 bases and 8 bases respectively, with 14 bases between them. In DNA form, the CDR3 reads TGTGCCAGCAGTTTGGCGGACCCCGGCCATGAGCAGTTCTTC. It is translated as CASSLADPGHEQFF.

This clonotype was observed a handful of times. Being one base from a much bigger clone, this may be a read error. This chain joins TRBV2 and TRBJ2-3, with 7 positions matching TRBD2. Germline V gives CDR1 SNHLY, CDR2 FYNNEI. This CDR3 region has 15 residues. The V and J ends lost 1 base and 2 bases, in that order; junction bases with no gene match: 3. The DNA of the CDR3 is TGTGCCAGCAGTGAAGGTGGGAGGGTCACAGATACGCAGTATTTT. Translation: CASSEGGRVTDTQYF.

In this sample, this clonotype turned up many times. This rearrangement joins TRBV29-1 to TRBJ2-1; D remains unclear. The CDR3 totals 14 residues. Trimming removed 6 bases from V and 0 bases from J, with 12 bases in between. The V gene's germline CDR1 is SQVTM and CDR2 ANQGSEA. CDR3 sequence reads: CSVRVLSSYNEQFF. CDR3 DNA: TGCAGCGTCCGAGTATTGAGCTCCTACAATGAGCAGTTCTTC.